What follows is one T cell receptor (beta chain) and its context. Measured with immunoSEQ multiplex PCR; TCRdb has only the in-frame clones, and not every one. Among roughly 91,000 clones listed, more than 75% were seen once. The CDR3 spans 18 residues. Per the germline V gene, CDR1 is SGDLS and CDR2 is YYNGEE. Trimming removed 4 bases from V and 0 bases from J; junction bases left unmatched: 15. Time point of the sample: pretreatment peripheral blood. Metastatic or locally advanced urothelial carcinoma was present in the patients. This entry comes from a study of PD-L1 blockade in urothelial cancer. Study details: The analyses of blood took place 3 weeks (second dose) and 6 weeks after treatment start.

This clonotype was sampled from a man aged 55 to 69 with urothelial cancer. The starting material was PBMCs, obtained around atezolizumab (anti-PD-L1) treatment. This sequence joins TRBV9 and TRBJ2-7, with 8 positions matching TRBD1. The CDR3 sequence is CASSSRTGNHPSSYEQYF. The CDR3 DNA reads TGTGCCAGCAGCTCTCGGACAGGGAATCACCCGAGCTCCTACGAGCAGTACTTC.